This is a list of T cell receptor beta chains from one sample in a study of blood T cell repertoires in COVID-19. Here immunoSEQ multiplex PCR was the method, and the copy in TCRdb shows in-frame clones only, minus some. The sample gives about 120,000 clones, more than 90% of which show up once; roughly 4.5% is in the top ten. The sequenced material came from peripheral blood. Every receptor here comes from a man aged 60-69 years with COVID-19, enrolled during active disease. Both conserved end residues are part of each CDR3. D genes are given only for firm matches. Only part of the rows carry a size: once, few, many, or a class if the clone is expanded.

TRBJ2-5 - TRBD2 TRBV6-1 TGTGCCAGCAGTGAAGGTCTAGCGGTCCTTGGGACCCAGTACTTC CASSEGLAVLGTQYF
TRBJ1-4 - TRBD1 TRBV18 TGTGCCAGCTCACCCGAAAGGACAGGGCAGAATGAAAAACTGTTTTTT CASSPERTGQNEKLFF
TRBJ2-5 - - TRBV12-2 TGTGCAAGTCGCTCCGAACAGCGACTGCACCTAGCGGCCCTGGAGACCCAGTACTTC CASRSEQRLHLAALETQYF
TRBJ2-7 - - TRBV6-6 TGTGCCAGCAGCCGACAGGCGCCCTACGAGCAGTACTTC CASSRQAPYEQYF
TRBJ1-2 few TRBD1 TRBV7-3 TGTGCCAGCGCTAAAGATGGGCAGGGGGCTGGCTACACCTTC CASAKDGQGAGYTF
TRBJ2-3 - TRBD2 TRBV11-1 TGTGCCAGCAGCTTAGCACTAGCGGATGCAGATACGCAGTATTTT CASSLALADADTQYF
TRBJ2-2 once - TRBV11-3 TGTGCCAGCAGCTTAGGGACAACGAACACCGGGGAGCTGTTTTTT CASSLGTTNTGELFF
TRBJ2-7 - TRBD1 TRBV27 TGTGCCAGCAGTTCCCCCGGGACAGGTTCCTACGAGCAGTACTTC CASSSPGTGSYEQYF
TRBJ2-7 - TRBD2 TRBV2 TGTGCCAGCGCGGAGTTTGGGCGGGGGTACGAGCAGTACTTC CASAEFGRGYEQYF
TRBJ2-7 - TRBD2 TRBV5-4 TGTGCCAGCAGCTCCGGCGGGTCGACTAGCGGGGTCTACGAGCAGTACTTC CASSSGGSTSGVYEQYF
TRBJ1-3 - - TRBV30 TGTGCCTGGAGCCGCCGGTCGGGACTTAGGGGAAACACCATATATTTT CAWSRRSGLRGNTIYF
TRBJ2-7 - TRBD2 TRBV11-2 TGTGCCAGCAGCCCCTCGCGGGAGGGCTCCCACGAGCAGTACTTC CASSPSREGSHEQYF
TRBJ2-7 - TRBD1 TRBV7-9 TGTGCCAGCAGCTGGACAGGGGTCCTCTACGAGCAGTACTTC CASSWTGVLYEQYF
TRBJ2-1 few - TRBV4-1 TGCGCCAGCAGCCAAGGCTTAAGGAGGGCCTACAATGAGCAGTTCTTC CASSQGLRRAYNEQFF
TRBJ2-1 - TRBD2 TRBV5-1 TGCGCCAGCAGCTTGGCCCCTAGCGGGAGGGCCAATGAGCAGTTCTTC CASSLAPSGRANEQFF
TRBJ2-1 - TRBD2 TRBV7-9 TGTGCCAGCAGCTTAAGCACTAGCGGGAGCAATGAGCAGTTCTTC CASSLSTSGSNEQFF
TRBJ2-7 - TRBD1 TRBV2 TGTGCCAGCAGTTCCGGGACAGGGGATATCTACGAGCAGTACTTC CASSSGTGDIYEQYF
TRBJ2-5 - - TRBV19 TGTGCCAGTAGTATGAATCCGGGTGGGGGGCAAGAGACCCAGTACTTC CASSMNPGGGQETQYF
TRBJ2-2 - TRBD1 TRBV19 TGTGCCAGTAGGGTCCGGGACAGGGGTGACGGGGAGCTGTTTTTT CASRVRDRGDGELFF
TRBJ2-5 - - TRBV12-3/TRBV12-4 TGTGCCAGCAGACCACAAATACAAGAGACCCAGTACTTC CASRPQIQETQYF
TRBJ2-6 - - TRBV19 TGTGCCAGTAGTAGCCCAGCAGGGGTGGTCTCTGGGGCCAACGTCCTGACTTTC CASSSPAGVVSGANVLTF
TRBJ2-7 - - TRBV27 TGTGCCAGCAGTTCCGCCGACAGGGGAGGGTACGGCGAGCAGTACTTC CASSSADRGGYGEQYF
TRBJ1-5 - - TRBV24-1 TGTGCCACCAGTGATTCCGGGAATCAGCCCCAGCATTTT CATSDSGNQPQHF
TRBJ1-1 once - TRBV19 TGTGCCAGTATGACCCGGGACACTGAAGCTTTCTTT CASMTRDTEAFF
TRBJ1-2 once TRBD1 TRBV25-1 TGTGCCAGCACCAGACAGGGGAGCTACGGCTACACCTTC CASTRQGSYGYTF
TRBJ1-2 - TRBD1 TRBV7-9 TGTGCCAGCAGCTTAGGGACAGGTGCTGGCTATGGCTACACCTTC CASSLGTGAGYGYTF
TRBJ2-2 - TRBD1 TRBV24-1 TGTGCCACCGGCAGGCCTGGACAGGGATCTACCGGGGAGCTGTTTTTT CATGRPGQGSTGELFF
TRBJ2-7 - - TRBV13 TGTGCCAGCAGCTTAGGCTCCAGCTACGAGCAGTACTTC CASSLGSSYEQYF
TRBJ2-1 - TRBD2 TRBV11-3 TGTGCCAGCAGCGTAGCGGGAGAAAAAAATGAGCAGTTCTTC CASSVAGEKNEQFF
TRBJ1-2 - - TRBV12-3/TRBV12-4 TGTGCCATTCAAGGACAGTATGGCTACACCTTC CAIQGQYGYTF
TRBJ2-5 - TRBD1 TRBV5-1 TGCGCCAGCAGCTTGGGACAGGGGTTGCAGACCCAGTACTTC CASSLGQGLQTQYF
TRBJ1-2 once TRBD1 TRBV6-5 TGTGCCAGCAGCCGGGACAGGGTAAAATACTATGGCTACACCTTC CASSRDRVKYYGYTF
TRBJ2-4 - - TRBV6-5 TGTGCCAGCACCCCCCGGAGGGAAGACAAAAACATTCAGTACTTC CASTPRREDKNIQYF
TRBJ2-1 - TRBD1 TRBV14 TGTGCCAGCAGCCAACGGACAGGGGTGGTATACAATGAGCAGTTCTTC CASSQRTGVVYNEQFF
TRBJ1-1 - - TRBV7-2 TGTGCCAGCAGCTTAAGTAGCCGGGGCACTGAAGCTTTCTTT CASSLSSRGTEAFF
TRBJ2-4 - TRBD1 TRBV30 TGTGCCTGGCTTCCGATGACAGGGCTAGCCAAAAACATTCAGTACTTC CAWLPMTGLAKNIQYF
TRBJ2-5 - - TRBV2 TGTGCCAGCAGCAACGACAGAGAAGAGACCCAGTACTTC CASSNDREETQYF